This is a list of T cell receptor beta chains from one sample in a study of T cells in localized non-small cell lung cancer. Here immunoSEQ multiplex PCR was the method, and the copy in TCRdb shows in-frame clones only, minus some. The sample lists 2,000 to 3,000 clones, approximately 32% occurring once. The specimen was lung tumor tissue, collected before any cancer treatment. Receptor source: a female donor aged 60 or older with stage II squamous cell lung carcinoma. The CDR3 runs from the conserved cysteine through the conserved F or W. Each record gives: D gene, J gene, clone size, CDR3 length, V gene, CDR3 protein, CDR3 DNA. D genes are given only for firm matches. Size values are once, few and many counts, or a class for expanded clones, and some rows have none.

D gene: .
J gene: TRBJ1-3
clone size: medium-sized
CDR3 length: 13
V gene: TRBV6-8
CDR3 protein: CATKQGSGNTIYF
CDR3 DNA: TGTGCCACCAAACAGGGCTCTGGAAACACCATATATTTT

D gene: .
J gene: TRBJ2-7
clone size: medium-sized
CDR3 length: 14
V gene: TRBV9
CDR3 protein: CASTSGSRSDEQYF
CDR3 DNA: TGTGCCAGCACCTCAGGATCACGTTCTGACGAGCAGTACTTC

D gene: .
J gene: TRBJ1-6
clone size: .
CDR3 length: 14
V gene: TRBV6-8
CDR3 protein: CASSPTGSSSPLHF
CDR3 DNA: TGTGCCAGCAGTCCGACCGGATCGAGTTCACCCCTCCACTTT

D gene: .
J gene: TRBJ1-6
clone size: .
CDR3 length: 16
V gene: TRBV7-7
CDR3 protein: CASSLGRSSYNSPLHF
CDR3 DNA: TGTGCCAGCAGCTTAGGCAGGAGCTCCTATAATTCACCCCTCCACTTT

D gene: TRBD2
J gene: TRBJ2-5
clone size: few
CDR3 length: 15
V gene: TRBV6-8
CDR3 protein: CASSYGGGRVETQYF
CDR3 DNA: TGTGCCAGCAGCTATGGCGGGGGACGAGTGGAGACCCAGTACTTC

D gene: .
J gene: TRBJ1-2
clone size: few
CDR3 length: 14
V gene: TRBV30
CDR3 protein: CAWSVSSFYYGYTF
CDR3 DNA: TGTGCCTGGAGTGTATCCAGCTTCTACTATGGCTACACCTTC

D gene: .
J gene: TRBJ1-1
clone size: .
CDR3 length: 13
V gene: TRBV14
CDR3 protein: CASSQALAGDAFF
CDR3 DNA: TGTGCCAGCAGCCAAGCCCTGGCAGGGGACGCTTTCTTT

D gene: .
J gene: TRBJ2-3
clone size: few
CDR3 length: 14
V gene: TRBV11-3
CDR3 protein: CASSSARGKDTQYF
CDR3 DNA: TGTGCCAGCAGCTCCGCCCGGGGGAAAGATACGCAGTATTTT

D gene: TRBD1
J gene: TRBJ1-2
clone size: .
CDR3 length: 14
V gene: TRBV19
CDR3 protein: CASSIGRGQDGYTF
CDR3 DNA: TGTGCCAGTAGTATAGGGAGGGGACAGGATGGCTACACCTTC

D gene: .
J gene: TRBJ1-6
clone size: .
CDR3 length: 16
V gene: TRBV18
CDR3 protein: CASSPGAAGANSPLHF
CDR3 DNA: TGTGCCAGCTCACCCGGGGCGGCGGGGGCCAATTCACCCCTCCACTTT

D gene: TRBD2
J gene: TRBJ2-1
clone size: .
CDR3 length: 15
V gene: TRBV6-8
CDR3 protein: CASSESTSGKNEQFF
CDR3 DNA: TGTGCCAGCAGTGAGAGTACTAGCGGGAAAAATGAGCAGTTCTTC

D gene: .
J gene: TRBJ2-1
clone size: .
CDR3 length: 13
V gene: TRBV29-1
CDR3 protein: CSSYVNQGNEQFF
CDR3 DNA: TGCAGCTCGTACGTGAATCAAGGCAATGAGCAGTTCTTC

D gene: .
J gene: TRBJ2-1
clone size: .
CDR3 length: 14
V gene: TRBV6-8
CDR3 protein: CASSPGGSYNEQFF
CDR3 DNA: TGTGCCAGCAGTCCTGGGGGGTCCTACAATGAGCAGTTCTTC

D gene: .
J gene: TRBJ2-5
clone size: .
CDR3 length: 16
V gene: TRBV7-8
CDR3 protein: CASSLPLGGGSETQYF
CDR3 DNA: TGTGCCAGCAGCCTGCCGCTGGGCGGGGGCTCGGAGACCCAGTACTTC

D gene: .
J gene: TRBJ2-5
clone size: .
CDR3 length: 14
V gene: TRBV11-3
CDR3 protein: CASSLPPLQETQYF
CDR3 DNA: TGTGCCAGCAGCTTGCCCCCTTTACAAGAGACCCAGTACTTC

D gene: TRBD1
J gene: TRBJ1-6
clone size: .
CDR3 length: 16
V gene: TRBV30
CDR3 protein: CAWRDPGTGWNSPLHF
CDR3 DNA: TGTGCCTGGAGGGACCCCGGGACAGGGTGGAATTCACCCCTCCACTTT

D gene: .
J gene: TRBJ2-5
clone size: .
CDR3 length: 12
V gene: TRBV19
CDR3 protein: CASRSLQETQYF
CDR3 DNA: TGTGCCAGTAGAAGTCTCCAAGAGACCCAGTACTTC